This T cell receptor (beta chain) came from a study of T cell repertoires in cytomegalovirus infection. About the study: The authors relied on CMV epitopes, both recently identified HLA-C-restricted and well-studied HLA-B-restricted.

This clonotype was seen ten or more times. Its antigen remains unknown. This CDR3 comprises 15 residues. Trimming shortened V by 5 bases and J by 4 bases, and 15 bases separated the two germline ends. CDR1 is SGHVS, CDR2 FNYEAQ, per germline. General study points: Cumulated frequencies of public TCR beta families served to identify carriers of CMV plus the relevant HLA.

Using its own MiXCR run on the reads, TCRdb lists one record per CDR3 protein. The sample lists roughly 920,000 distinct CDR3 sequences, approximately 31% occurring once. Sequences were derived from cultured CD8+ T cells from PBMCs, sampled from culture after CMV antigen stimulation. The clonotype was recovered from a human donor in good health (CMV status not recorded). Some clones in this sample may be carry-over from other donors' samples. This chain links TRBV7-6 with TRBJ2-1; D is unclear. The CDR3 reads CASSLSAEIYNEQFF. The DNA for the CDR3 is TGTGCCAGCAGCCTTTCGGCAGAGATATACAATGAGCAGTTCTTC.